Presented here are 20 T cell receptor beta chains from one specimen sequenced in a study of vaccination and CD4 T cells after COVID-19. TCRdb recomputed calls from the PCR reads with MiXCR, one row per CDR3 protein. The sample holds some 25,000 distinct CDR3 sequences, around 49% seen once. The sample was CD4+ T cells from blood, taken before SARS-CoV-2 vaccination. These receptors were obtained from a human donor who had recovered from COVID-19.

CDR3 coding DNA: TGTGCCAGCAGTCTGGACAGCCCCGTTAATGGTTCACCCCTCCACTTT. Amino acid sequence: CASSLDSPVNGSPLHF. V usage is TRBV2 and J usage is TRBJ1-6; TRBD1 might be the D (6 bases). Germline loops: CDR1 SNHLY, CDR2 FYNNEI. Trimming pared 5 bases from V and 9 bases from J, leaving 20 bases between. The CDR3 has 16 residues.

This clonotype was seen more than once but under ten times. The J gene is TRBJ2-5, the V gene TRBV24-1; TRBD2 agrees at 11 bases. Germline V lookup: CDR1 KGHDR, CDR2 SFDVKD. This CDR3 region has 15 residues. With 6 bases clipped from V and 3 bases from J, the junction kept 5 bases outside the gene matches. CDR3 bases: TGTGCCACCAGTTTACCGGGACTAGCGGAAGAGACCCAGTACTTC. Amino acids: CATSLPGLAEETQYF.

CDR3 coding DNA: TGTGCCAGCAGCCAAGAAGCTAGCGTAAGCACAGATACGCAGTATTTT. Its protein product is CASSQEASVSTDTQYF. The V call is TRBV4-2, the J call TRBJ2-3; D possibly corresponds to TRBD2 (6 bases). The CDR3 is made up of 16 amino acids. Germline assignment: CDR1 LGHNA and CDR2 YNFKEQ. V was cut by 0 bases and J by 0 bases, with 10 bases left in between.

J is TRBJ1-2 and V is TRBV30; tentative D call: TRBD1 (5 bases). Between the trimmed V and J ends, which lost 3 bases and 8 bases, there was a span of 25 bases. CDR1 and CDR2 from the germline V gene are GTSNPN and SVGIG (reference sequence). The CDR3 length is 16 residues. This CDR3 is CAWSPLRGSWRGGYTF. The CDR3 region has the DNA TGTGCCTGGAGCCCTCTCCGGGGCTCCTGGAGGGGCGGCTACACCTTC. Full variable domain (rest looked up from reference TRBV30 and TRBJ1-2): SQTIHQWPATLVQPVGSPLSLECTVEGTSNPNLYWYRQAAGRGLQLLFYSVGIGQISSEVPQNLSASRPQDRQFILSSKKLLLSDSGFYLCAWSPLRGSWRGGYTFGSGTRLTVV.

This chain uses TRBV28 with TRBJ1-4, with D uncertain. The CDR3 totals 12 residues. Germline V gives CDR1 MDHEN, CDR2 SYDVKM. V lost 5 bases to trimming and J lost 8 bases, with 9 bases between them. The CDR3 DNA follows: TGTGCCAGCAGTCGCAGAAGGGAAAAACTGTTTTTT. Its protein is CASSRRREKLFF. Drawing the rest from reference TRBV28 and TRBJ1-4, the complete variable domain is DVKVTQSSRYLVKRTGEKVFLECVQDMDHENMFWYRQDPGLGLRLIYFSYDVKMKEKGDIPEGYSVSREKKERFSLILESASTNQTSMYLCASSRRREKLFFGSGTQLSVL.

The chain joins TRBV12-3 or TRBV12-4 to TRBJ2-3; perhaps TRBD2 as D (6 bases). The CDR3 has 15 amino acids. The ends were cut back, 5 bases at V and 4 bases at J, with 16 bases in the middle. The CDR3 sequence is CASSPGGGAPDTQYF. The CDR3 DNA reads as TGTGCCAGCAGTCCAGGCGGAGGGGCGCCAGATACGCAGTATTTT.

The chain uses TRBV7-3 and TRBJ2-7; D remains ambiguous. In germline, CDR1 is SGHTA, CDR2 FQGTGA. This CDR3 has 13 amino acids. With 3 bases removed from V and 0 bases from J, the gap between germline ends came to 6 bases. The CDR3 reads CASSFGNSYEQYF. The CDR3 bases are TGTGCCAGCAGCTTCGGCAACTCCTACGAGCAGTACTTC.

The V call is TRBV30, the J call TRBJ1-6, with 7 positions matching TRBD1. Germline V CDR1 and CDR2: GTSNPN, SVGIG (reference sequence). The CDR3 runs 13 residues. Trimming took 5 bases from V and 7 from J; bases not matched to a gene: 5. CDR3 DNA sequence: TGTGCCTGGCGGACAGGTCGAAATTCACCCCTCCACTTT. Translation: CAWRTGRNSPLHF.

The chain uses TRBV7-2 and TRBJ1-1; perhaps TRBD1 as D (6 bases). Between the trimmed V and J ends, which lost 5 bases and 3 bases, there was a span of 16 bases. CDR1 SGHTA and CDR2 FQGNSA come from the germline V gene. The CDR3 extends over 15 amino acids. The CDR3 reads CASSAGGWADTEAFF. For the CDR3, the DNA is TGTGCCAGCAGCGCGGGGGGCTGGGCTGACACTGAAGCTTTCTTT.

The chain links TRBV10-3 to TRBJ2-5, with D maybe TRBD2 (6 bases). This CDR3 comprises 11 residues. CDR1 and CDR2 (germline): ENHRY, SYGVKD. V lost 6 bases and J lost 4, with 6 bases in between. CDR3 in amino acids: CAIRGGETQYF. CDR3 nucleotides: TGTGCCATCAGGGGGGGAGAGACCCAGTACTTC.

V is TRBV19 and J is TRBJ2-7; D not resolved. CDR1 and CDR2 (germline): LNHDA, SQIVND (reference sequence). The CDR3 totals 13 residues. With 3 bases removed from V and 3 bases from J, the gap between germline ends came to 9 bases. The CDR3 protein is CASSMGRNYEQYF. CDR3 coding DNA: TGTGCCAGTAGTATGGGCAGAAACTACGAGCAGTACTTC.

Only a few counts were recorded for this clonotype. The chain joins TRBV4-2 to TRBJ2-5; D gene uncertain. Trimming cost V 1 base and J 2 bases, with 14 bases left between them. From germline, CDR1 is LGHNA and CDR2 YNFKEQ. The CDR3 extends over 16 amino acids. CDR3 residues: CASSQVLRQRQETQYF. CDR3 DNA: TGTGCCAGCAGCCAAGTTTTAAGGCAGAGACAAGAGACCCAGTACTTC.

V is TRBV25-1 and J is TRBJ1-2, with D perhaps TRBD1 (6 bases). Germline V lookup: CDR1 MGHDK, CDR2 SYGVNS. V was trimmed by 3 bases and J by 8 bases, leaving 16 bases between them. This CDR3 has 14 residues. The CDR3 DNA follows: TGTGCCAGCAGTGATTTCCGGGGGCAGGAGGGCTACACCTTC. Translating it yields CASSDFRGQEGYTF.

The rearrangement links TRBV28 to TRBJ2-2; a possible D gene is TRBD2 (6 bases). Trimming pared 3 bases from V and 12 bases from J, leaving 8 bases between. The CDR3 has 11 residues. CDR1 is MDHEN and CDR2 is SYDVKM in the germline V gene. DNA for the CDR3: TGTGCCAGCAGTTTTGCGGGACAGCTGTTTTTT. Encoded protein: CASSFAGQLFF.

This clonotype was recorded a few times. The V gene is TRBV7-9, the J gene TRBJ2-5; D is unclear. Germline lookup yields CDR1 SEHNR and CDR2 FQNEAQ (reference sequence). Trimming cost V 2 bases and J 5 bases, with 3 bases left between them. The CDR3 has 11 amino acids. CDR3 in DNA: TGTGCCAGCAGCTTACAGGAGACCCAGTACTTC. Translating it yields CASSLQETQYF.

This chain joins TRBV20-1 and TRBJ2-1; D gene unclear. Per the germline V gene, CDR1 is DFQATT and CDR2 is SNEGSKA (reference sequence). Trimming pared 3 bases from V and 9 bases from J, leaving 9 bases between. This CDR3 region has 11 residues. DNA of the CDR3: TGCAGTGCTAGCCCGATTGGTGAGCAGTTCTTC. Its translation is CSASPIGEQFF.

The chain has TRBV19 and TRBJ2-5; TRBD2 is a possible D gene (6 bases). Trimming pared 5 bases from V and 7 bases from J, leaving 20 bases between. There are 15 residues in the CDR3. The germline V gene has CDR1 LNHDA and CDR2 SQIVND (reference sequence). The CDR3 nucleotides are TGTGCCAGTAGTCCAAACGTGGGGGGAACGGCGACCCAGTACTTC. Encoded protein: CASSPNVGGTATQYF.

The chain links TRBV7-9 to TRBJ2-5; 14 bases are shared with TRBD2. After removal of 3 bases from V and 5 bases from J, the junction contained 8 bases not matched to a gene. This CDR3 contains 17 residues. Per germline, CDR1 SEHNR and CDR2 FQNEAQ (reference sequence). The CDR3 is CASSFYLGLAGAETQYF. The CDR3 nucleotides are TGTGCCAGCAGCTTTTATTTGGGACTAGCGGGAGCGGAGACCCAGTACTTC.

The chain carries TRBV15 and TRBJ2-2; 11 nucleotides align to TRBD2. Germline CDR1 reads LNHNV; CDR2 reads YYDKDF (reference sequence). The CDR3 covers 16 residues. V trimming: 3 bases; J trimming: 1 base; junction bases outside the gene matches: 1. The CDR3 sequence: CATSRGTSGNTGELFF. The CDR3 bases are TGTGCCACCAGCAGGGGGACTAGCGGGAACACCGGGGAGCTGTTTTTT. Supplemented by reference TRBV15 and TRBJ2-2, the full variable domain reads DAMVIQNPRYQVTQFGKPVTLSCSQTLNHNVMYWYQQKSSQAPKLLFHYYDKDFNNEADTPDNFQSRRPNTSFCFLDIRSPGLGDTAMYLCATSRGTSGNTGELFFGEGSRLTVL.

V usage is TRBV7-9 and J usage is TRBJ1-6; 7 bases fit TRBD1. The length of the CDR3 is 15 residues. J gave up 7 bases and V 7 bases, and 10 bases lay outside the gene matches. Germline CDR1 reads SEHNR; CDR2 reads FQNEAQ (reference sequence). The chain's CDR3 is CASTTVTGRNSPLHF. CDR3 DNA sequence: TGTGCCAGCACCACCGTGACAGGGCGAAATTCACCCCTCCACTTT.